The 22 T cell receptor beta chains reported below all come from one sample, sequenced in a study of blood T cell repertoires in COVID-19. Clones were sequenced by immunoSEQ multiplex PCR, and TCRdb holds only the in-frame ones, with some missing. This table has about 400,000 clones, approximately 91% appearing once. Sequencing was done on a sample of PBMCs or T cells enriched from blood (not recorded which). The receptors derive from a woman in her forties with acute COVID-19.

The chain carries TRBV27 and TRBJ2-4, with 8 bases identical to TRBD1. CDR1 and CDR2 (germline): MNHEY, SMNVEV (reference sequence). CDR3 length: 13 amino acids. V lost 5 bases to trimming and J lost 10 bases; unmatched junction nucleotides: 7. The CDR3, as DNA: TGTGCCAGCAGTCCCGGACAGGGAAAGATTCAGTACTTC. As protein: CASSPGQGKIQYF.

The chain links TRBV24-1 to TRBJ2-5; D uncertain. Between the trimmed V and J ends, which lost 1 base and 2 bases, there was a span of 7 bases. Germline CDR1 and CDR2: KGHDR and SFDVKD. The CDR3 loop spans 14 amino acids. This chain's CDR3 is CATSDFRVQETQYF. CDR3 bases: TGTGCCACCAGTGATTTCCGGGTTCAAGAGACCCAGTACTTC.

The V call is TRBV13, the J call TRBJ1-1, with TRBD1 as a possible D gene (6 bases). Deletions cut 4 bases from V and 1 base from J, with 13 bases between. The CDR3 runs 15 residues. CDR1 is PRHDT and CDR2 is FYEKMQ in the germline V gene (reference sequence). CDR3 DNA sequence: TGTGCCAGCAGCTCGCGGACAGACCAGAACACTGAAGCTTTCTTT. Amino acid sequence: CASSSRTDQNTEAFF.

DNA of the CDR3: TGTGCCAGTAGTCCTGCGACAGTTCCAGACAATGAGCAGTTCTTC. It encodes CASSPATVPDNEQFF. The chain is built from TRBV19 and TRBJ2-1; D is perhaps TRBD1 (5 bases). The CDR3 contains 15 residues. Trimming stripped 5 bases from V and 5 bases from J, with 16 bases between. Per the germline V gene, CDR1 is LNHDA and CDR2 is SQIVND (reference sequence).

V and J are TRBV4-2 and TRBJ2-7; no definite D call. The CDR3 length is 16 residues. Per germline, CDR1 LGHNA and CDR2 YNFKEQ. V was trimmed by 0 bases and J by 6 bases, leaving 18 bases between them. CDR3 amino acids: CASSQDGPHPISEQYF. The CDR3 nucleotides read TGTGCCAGCAGCCAAGATGGGCCCCATCCCATATCCGAGCAGTACTTC.

The chain combines TRBV19 with TRBJ1-2, with TRBD1 matching 8 bases. CDR3 length equals 16 residues. Germline loops: CDR1 LNHDA, CDR2 SQIVND (reference sequence). The V segment lost 7 bases and the J segment 4 bases; nucleotides outside the gene matches: 14. The CDR3 region is CASTRGGQAQGYGYTF. The CDR3, as DNA: TGTGCCAGTACCCGAGGGGGACAGGCTCAAGGCTATGGCTACACCTTC. Full variable domain (remainder filled in from reference TRBV19 and TRBJ1-2): DGGITQSPKYLFRKEGQNVTLSCEQNLNHDAMYWYRQDPGQGLRLIYYSQIVNDFQKGDIAEGYSVSREKKESFPLTVTSAQKNPTAFYLCASTRGGQAQGYGYTFGSGTRLTVV.

The chain carries TRBV3-1 (or the pseudogene TRBV3-2) and TRBJ1-5, with D possibly matching TRBD1 (6 bases). Trimming removed 2 bases from V and 6 bases from J, with 8 bases in between. This CDR3 has 13 amino acids. Looked up from germline, CDR1 is LGHDT and CDR2 is YNNKEL (reference sequence). The CDR3 loop reads CASSQRGSQPQHF. In DNA, the CDR3 is TGTGCCAGCAGCCAAAGGGGGAGTCAGCCCCAGCATTTT.

The chain is built from TRBV7-9 and TRBJ2-7, with D uncertain. V was clipped by 5 bases and J by 5 bases, with 13 bases between them. The germline gives CDR1 SEHNR, CDR2 FQNEAQ (reference sequence). The CDR3 has 13 amino acids. CDR3 loop: CASSPPSSHEQYF. CDR3 in DNA: TGTGCCAGCAGCCCCCCCAGTAGCCACGAGCAGTACTTC.

The genes are TRBV5-6 and TRBJ2-7; 9 nucleotides align to TRBD2. CDR3 length: 14 amino acids. Germline V CDR1 and CDR2: SGHDT, YYEEEE. V gave up 3 bases and J gave up 3 bases; unmatched junction bases: 4. The CDR3 loop reads CASSSGTSIYEQYF. CDR3 DNA: TGTGCCAGCAGCTCCGGGACTAGCATCTACGAGCAGTACTTC.

This clone was seen repeatedly, ten times or more. J is TRBJ2-1 and V is TRBV7-6; 15 bases fit TRBD2. There are 17 residues in the CDR3. Trimming removed 5 bases from V and 4 bases from J; junction bases left unmatched: 6. The germline V gene has CDR1 SGHVS and CDR2 FNYEAQ. The CDR3, as DNA: TGTGCCAGCAGCGCGGGACTAGCGGGGGGCGGGTACAATGAGCAGTTCTTC. This codes for CASSAGLAGGGYNEQFF.

The chain carries TRBV10-3 and TRBJ2-1; D might be TRBD1 (5 bases). In germline, CDR1 is ENHRY, CDR2 SYGVKD. Trimming removed 0 bases from V and 6 bases from J, with 9 bases in between. There are 14 residues in the CDR3. The CDR3 DNA follows: TGTGCCATCAGTGAGTCGGACACCTCCAATGAGCAGTTCTTC. Translated: CAISESDTSNEQFF.

The chain employs TRBV5-7 and TRBJ2-3, with 9 bases aligning to TRBD2. TRBV5-7 is classed as an ORF, of uncertain function. J gave up 6 bases and V 0 bases, and 11 bases lay outside the gene matches. This CDR3 contains 17 residues. The CDR3 DNA reads TGTGCCAGCAGCTTGGTGGGTGCGGGGGGGCCATGTGATACGCAGTATTTT. The encoded protein is CASSLVGAGGPCDTQYF.

The V and J genes are TRBV19 and TRBJ2-1, with 8 bases aligning to TRBD1. The germline CDR1 and CDR2 sequences are LNHDA and SQIVND (reference sequence). This CDR3 contains 17 residues. Losses at the gene ends were 0 bases for V and 2 bases for J; bases not matched to a gene: 6. The CDR3 protein is CASSIDRTGRTYNEQFF. The DNA for the CDR3 is TGTGCCAGTAGTATAGATCGGACAGGGAGGACCTACAATGAGCAGTTCTTC.

This clone was observed a single time. The rearrangement joins TRBV12-2 to TRBJ2-5; the table's D gene call, TRBD2, was not cross checked with the DNA. TRBV12-2 constitutes a pseudogene. The CDR3 totals 14 residues. The DNA of the CDR3 is TGTGCAAGTCGCTTGGGCACGGGGGGAGAGACCCAGTACTTC. Its translation: CASRLGTGGETQYF.

This chain uses TRBV30 with TRBJ2-1, with TRBD1 matching 8 bases. CDR3 length: 13 amino acids. The V segment lost 3 bases and the J segment 8 bases; nucleotides outside the gene matches: 6. Germline V gives CDR1 GTSNPN, CDR2 SVGIG (reference sequence). CDR3 residues: CAWSRTTGDEQFF. In nucleotides, the CDR3 is TGTGCCTGGAGCCGGACGACAGGGGATGAGCAGTTCTTC.

This chain links TRBV5-4 with TRBJ2-7; a weak D match, TRBD1 (5 bases). Trimming stripped 0 bases from V and 0 bases from J, with 19 bases between. Germline values: CDR1 SGHNT, CDR2 YYREEE (reference sequence). The CDR3 is 18 amino acids. The CDR3: CASSLGRADQLSSYEQYF. In nucleotides, the CDR3 is TGTGCCAGCAGCTTGGGCAGGGCCGATCAACTGAGCTCCTACGAGCAGTACTTC.

V and J are TRBV9 and TRBJ2-3, with D perhaps matching TRBD2 (6 bases). The CDR3 covers 15 residues. The V gene lost 0 bases and the J gene lost 6 bases, with 14 bases spanning the gap. CDR1 and CDR2 from the germline V gene are SGDLS and YYNGEE. CDR3 amino acids: CASSVGPRLVDTQYF. The CDR3 bases are TGTGCCAGCAGCGTAGGCCCCCGACTAGTGGATACGCAGTATTTT.

This chain joins TRBV6-5 and TRBJ1-1; TRBD1 agrees at 10 bases. V shed 8 bases and J 6 bases; nucleotides not matched to a gene: 9. The CDR3 length is 14 residues. From germline, CDR1 is MNHEY and CDR2 SVGAGI. CDR3 DNA sequence: TGTGCCAGCGCCAGGGACAGGGGTAACCCTGAAGCTTTCTTT. Its translation is CASARDRGNPEAFF.

This clone appeared a few times. The chain couples TRBV10-2 to TRBJ1-2, with a tentative D call TRBD1 (5 bases). Germline V gene lookup returns CDR1 WSHSY and CDR2 SAAADI. The CDR3 consists of 13 residues. With 3 bases removed from V and 2 bases from J, the gap between germline ends came to 7 bases. The CDR3 nucleotides read TGCGCCAGCAGTGATAGGGGAAACTATGGCTACACCTTC. This sequence encodes CASSDRGNYGYTF.

This clone was counted once. The J gene is TRBJ1-1, the V gene TRBV30; D gene uncertain. CDR3 length: 13 amino acids. The V end was cut by 0 bases, the J end by 2 bases, with 7 bases between. The germline CDR1 and CDR2 sequences are GTSNPN and SVGIG (reference sequence). DNA for the CDR3: TGTGCCTGGAGTGTAATACAAAACACTGAAGCTTTCTTT. Its translation: CAWSVIQNTEAFF.

This clone was recorded once. The chain is built from TRBV4-1 and TRBJ2-3; 9 bases agree with TRBD1. The CDR3 loop spans 16 amino acids. Looked up from germline, CDR1 is MGHRA and CDR2 is YSYEKL. V lost 3 bases and J lost 3; bases outside the gene matches: 7. The CDR3 DNA follows: TGCGCCAGCAGCCATATTACCGGACAGGGGACAGATACGCAGTATTTT. Protein sequence: CASSHITGQGTDTQYF.

The chain links TRBV6-5 to TRBJ1-5; 7 nucleotides line up with TRBD1. Germline V lookup: CDR1 MNHEY, CDR2 SVGAGI. V gave up 5 bases and J gave up 3 bases; unmatched junction bases: 7. The CDR3 sequence is 15 residues long. The DNA of the CDR3 is TGTGCCAGCAGTCAGACAGGGTTTGCCAATCAGCCCCAGCATTTT. Amino acid sequence: CASSQTGFANQPQHF.